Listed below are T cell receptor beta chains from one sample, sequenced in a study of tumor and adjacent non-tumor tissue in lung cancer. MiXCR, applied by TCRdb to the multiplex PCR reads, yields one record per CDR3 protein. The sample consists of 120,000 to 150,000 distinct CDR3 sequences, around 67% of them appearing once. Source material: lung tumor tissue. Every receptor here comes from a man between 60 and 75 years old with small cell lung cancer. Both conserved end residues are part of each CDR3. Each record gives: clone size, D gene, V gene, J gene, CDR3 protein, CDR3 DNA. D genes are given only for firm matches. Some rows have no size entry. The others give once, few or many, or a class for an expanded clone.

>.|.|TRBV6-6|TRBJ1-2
CVSSPTGPSYGYTF
TGTGTCAGCAGCCCGACAGGCCCTTCCTACGGCTACACCTTC
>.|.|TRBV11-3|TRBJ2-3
CASSSDGRLPTDTHYF
TGTGCCAGCAGCTCCGACGGCAGGCTTCCCACAGATACACACTATTTT
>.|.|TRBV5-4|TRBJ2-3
CASSLGACGGTDTQYF
TGTGCCAGCAGCTTGGGGGCTTGCGGGGGCACAGATACGCAGTATTTT
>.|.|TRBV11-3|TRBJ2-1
CASSLNHSSNEQFF
TGCGCCAGCAGCTTAAATCACTCGAGCAATGAGCAGTTCTTC
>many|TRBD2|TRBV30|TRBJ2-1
CAWSLAGGPSDEQFF
TGTGCCTGGAGCTTAGCGGGAGGGCCATCGGATGAGCAGTTCTTC
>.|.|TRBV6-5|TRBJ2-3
CATCYSMADTQYF
TGTGCCACCTGTTACTCGATGGCAGATACTCAGTATTTT
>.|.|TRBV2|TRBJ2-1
CASSTSRDNEQFF
TGTGCCAGCAGTACTAGCAGGGACAATGAGCAGTTCTTC
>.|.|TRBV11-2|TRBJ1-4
CANILDEKLSF
TGTGCCAACATCTTAGATGAAAAACTGTCTTTT
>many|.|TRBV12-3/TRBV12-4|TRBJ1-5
CASSFSNQPQHF
TGTGCCAGCAGTTTCAGCAATCAGCCCCAGCATTTT
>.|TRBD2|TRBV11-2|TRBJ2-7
CARSLSLAGNEQYF
TGTGCTAGAAGCTTAAGCCTAGCGGGCAACGAGCAGTACTTC
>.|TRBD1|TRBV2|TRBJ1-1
CASREGQGATEAFF
TGTGCCAGCAGAGAGGGACAGGGGGCGACTGAAGCTTTCTTT
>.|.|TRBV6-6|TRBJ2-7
CASMGVLSYEQYF
TGTGCCAGCATGGGGGTGCTCTCCTACGAGCAGTACTTC
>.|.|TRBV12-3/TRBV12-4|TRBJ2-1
CASSFQASLQFF
TGTGCCAGCAGTTTTCAGGCGAGTCTCCAGTTCTTC
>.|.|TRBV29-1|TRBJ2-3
CSVLVFGGSTDTQYF
TGCAGCGTTCTTGTCTTTGGCGGGAGCACAGATACGCAGTATTTT
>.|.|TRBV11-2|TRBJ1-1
CASSLDLYTEASF
TGTGCCAGCAGCTTAGACCTTTACACTGAAGCCTCCTTT
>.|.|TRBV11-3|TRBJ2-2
CASIWTANTRELFF
TGTGCCAGCATCTGGACAGCGAACACCAGGGAGCTGTTTTTT
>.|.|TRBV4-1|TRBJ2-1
CASSHQSSHEQFF
TGCGCCAGCAGCCATCAGAGCTCGCATGAGCAGTTCTTT
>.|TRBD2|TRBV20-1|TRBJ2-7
CSTNRDIAGEGYEQYF
TGCAGTACTAACAGAGACATAGCGGGAGAGGGGTACGAGCAGTACTTC
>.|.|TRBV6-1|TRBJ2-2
CVSRTTGTGELFF
TGTGTCAGCAGGACGACAGGGACTGGGGAGCTGTTTTTT
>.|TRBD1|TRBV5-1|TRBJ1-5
CASSTGTGNQPQHF
TGCGCCAGCAGCACCGGGACAGGCAATCAGCCCCAGCATTTT
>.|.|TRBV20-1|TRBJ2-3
CSAGDVTDTQYF
TGCAGTGCTGGGGACGTCACAGATACGCAGTATTTT
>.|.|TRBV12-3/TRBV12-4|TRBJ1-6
CASSSTGVEISGPLHF
TGTGCCAGCAGTTCTACCGGCGTCGAGATAAGTGGACCCCTCCACTTT
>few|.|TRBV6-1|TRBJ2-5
CAVSLWGPQETQYF
TGTGCCGTCTCTTTGTGGGGGCCCCAAGAGACCCAGTACTTC
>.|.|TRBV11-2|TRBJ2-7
CVSILAGTRDYEQYF
TGTGTCAGCATCTTAGCCGGGACAAGGGACTACGAGCAGTATTTC
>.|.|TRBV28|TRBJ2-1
CASRCTDRSLYNEQFF
TGTGCCAGCAGGTGTACCGACAGGTCCCTATACAATGAGCAGTTCTTC
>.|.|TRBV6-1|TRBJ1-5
CASSVSGTWLQPQHF
TGTGCCAGCAGTGTCTCCGGGACATGGTTGCAGCCCCAGCATTTT
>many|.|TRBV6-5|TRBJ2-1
CASSYSRFGKEQFF
TGTGCCAGCAGTTACTCGAGGTTTGGTAAGGAGCAGTTCTTC
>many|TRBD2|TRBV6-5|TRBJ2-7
CASSWTSGKPYEQYF
TGTGCCAGCAGTTGGACTAGCGGCAAACCCTACGAGCAGTACTTC
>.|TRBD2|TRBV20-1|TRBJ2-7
CSAGTSFYDQYF
TGCAGTGCCGGGACTAGTTTCTACGATCAGTACTTC
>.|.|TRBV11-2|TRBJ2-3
CASSLEGSDTRYF
TGTGCCAGCAGCCTCGAGGGGTCAGACACGCGGTATTTT
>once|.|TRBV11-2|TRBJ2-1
CPSSLVDGAYNEQFF
TGTCCCAGCAGCTTAGTTGACGGGGCCTACAATGAGCAGTTCTTC
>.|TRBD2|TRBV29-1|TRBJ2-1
CSVDSGRVINNEQFF
TGCAGCGTTGATAGCGGGAGGGTGATTAACAATGAGCAGTTCTTC
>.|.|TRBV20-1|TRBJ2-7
CSGDTGHSYEQYF
TGCAGTGGTGATACAGGGCACTCCTACGAGCAGTACTTC
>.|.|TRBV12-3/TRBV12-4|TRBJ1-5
CASSLGPFSPQHF
TGTGCCAGCAGTTTAGGGCCTTTCTCGCCCCAGCATTTT
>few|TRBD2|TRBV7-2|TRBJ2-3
CASTGLAGGVTDTQYF
TGTGCCAGCACGGGACTAGCGGGAGGAGTGACAGATACGCAGTATTTT
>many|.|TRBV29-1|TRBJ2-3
CSVESAGTDTQYF
TGCAGCGTTGAGTCAGCTGGCACAGATACGCAGTATTTT
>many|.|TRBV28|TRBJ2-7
CASRRGERIYEQYF
TGTGCCAGTAGGAGGGGAGAGAGGATCTACGAGCAGTACTTC
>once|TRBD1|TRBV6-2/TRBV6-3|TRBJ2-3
CASGQGAVGNRPQYF
TGTGCCAGCGGACAGGGGGCGGTGGGCAATCGGCCCCAGTATTTT
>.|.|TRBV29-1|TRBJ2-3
CSVDRRTGVSDRQYF
TGCAGCGTTGACCGGAGGACCGGGGTATCAGATAGGCAGTATTTT
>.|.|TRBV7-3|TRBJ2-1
CASSQGPAGRNEQSF
TGTGCCAGCAGCCAAGGGCCCGCCGGTCGGAATGAGCAGTCCTTC
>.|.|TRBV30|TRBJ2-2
CALSHPNTAELFF
TGTGCCTTGAGTCATCCGAACACCGCGGAGCTGTTTTTT
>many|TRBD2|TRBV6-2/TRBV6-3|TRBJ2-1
CASSYSLAGPYNEQFF
TGTGCCAGCAGTTACTCTCTAGCGGGTCCTTACAATGAGCAGTTCTTC